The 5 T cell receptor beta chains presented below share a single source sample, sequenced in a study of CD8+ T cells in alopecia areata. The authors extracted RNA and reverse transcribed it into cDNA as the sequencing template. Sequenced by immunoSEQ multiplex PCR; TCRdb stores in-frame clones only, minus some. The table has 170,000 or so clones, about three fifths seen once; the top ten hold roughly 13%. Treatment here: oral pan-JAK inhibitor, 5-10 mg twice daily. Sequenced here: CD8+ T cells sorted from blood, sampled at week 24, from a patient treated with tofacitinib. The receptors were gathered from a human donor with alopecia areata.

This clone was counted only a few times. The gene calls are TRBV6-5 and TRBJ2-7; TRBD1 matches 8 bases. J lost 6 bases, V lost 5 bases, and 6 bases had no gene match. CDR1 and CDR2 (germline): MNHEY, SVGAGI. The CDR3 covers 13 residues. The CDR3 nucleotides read TGTGCCAGCAGTCGGACAGGGCCTCTCGAGCAGTACTTC. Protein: CASSRTGPLEQYF.

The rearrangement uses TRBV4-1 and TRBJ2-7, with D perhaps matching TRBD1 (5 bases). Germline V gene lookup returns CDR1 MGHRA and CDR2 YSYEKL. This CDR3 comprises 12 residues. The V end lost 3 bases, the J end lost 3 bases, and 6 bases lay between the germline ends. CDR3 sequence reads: CASSQDNYEQYF. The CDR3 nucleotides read TGCGCCAGCAGCCAGGACAACTACGAGCAGTACTTC.

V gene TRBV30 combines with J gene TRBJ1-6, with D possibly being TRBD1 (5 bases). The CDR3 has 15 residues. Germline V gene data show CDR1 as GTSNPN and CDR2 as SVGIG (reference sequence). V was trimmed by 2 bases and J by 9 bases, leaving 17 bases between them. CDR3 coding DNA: TGTGCCTGGAGTACGAGGCAGGGAAGGCGTTCACCCCTCCACTTT. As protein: CAWSTRQGRRSPLHF.

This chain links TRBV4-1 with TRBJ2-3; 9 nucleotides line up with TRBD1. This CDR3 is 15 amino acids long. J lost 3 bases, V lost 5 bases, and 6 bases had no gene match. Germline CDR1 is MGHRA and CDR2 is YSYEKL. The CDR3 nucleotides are TGCGCCAGCAGCTTCCGGGACAGGGATACAGATACGCAGTATTTT. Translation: CASSFRDRDTDTQYF.

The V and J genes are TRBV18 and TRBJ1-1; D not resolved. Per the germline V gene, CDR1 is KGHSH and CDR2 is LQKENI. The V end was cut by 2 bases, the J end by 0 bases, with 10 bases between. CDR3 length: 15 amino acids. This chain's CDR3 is CASSPGQTLNTEAFF. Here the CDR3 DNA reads TGTGCCAGCTCACCAGGGCAGACCTTGAACACTGAAGCTTTCTTT.